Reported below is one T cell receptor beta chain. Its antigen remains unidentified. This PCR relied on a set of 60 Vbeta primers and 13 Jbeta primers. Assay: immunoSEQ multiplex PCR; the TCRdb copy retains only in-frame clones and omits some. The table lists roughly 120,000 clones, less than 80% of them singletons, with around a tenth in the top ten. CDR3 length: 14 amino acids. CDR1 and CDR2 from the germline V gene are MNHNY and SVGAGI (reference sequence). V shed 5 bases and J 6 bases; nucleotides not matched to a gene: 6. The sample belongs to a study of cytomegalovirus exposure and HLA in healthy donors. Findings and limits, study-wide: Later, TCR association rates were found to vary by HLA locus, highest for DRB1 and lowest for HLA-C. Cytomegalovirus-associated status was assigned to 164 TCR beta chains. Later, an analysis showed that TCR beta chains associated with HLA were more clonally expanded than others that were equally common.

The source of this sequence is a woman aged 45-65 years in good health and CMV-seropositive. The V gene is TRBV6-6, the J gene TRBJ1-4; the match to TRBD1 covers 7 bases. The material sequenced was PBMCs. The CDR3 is CASSRDSIDEKLFF. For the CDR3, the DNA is TGTGCCAGCAGTCGGGACAGCATAGATGAAAAACTGTTTTTT.